Presented here are 15 T cell receptor beta chains from one specimen sequenced in a study of T-cell memory formation after mild COVID-19. TCRdb ran MiXCR on the 5' RACE reads and lists one entry per CDR3 protein. The sample lists fewer than 400,000 distinct CDR3 sequences; about a sixth were seen once. Sequencing was carried out using PBMCs or a T cell subset sorted from them (not recorded which). The receptor set was obtained from a man aged 18 to 35 who had mild COVID-19 (a few samples of this study predate the infection). Cell type and time point are not known.

V is TRBV5-1 and J is TRBJ2-3, with 8 nucleotides matching TRBD1. The CDR3 extends over 14 amino acids. V shed 4 bases and J 4 bases; nucleotides not matched to a gene: 5. Germline V gene sequence: CDR1 SGHRS, CDR2 YFSETQ. CDR3 loop: CASSLDRESDTQYF. The DNA for the CDR3 is TGCGCCAGCAGCCTGGACAGGGAGTCAGATACGCAGTATTTT.

This clonotype has just a few counts. This sequence joins TRBV5-6 and TRBJ2-7; D might be TRBD2 (6 bases). CDR3 length equals 14 residues. The germline CDR1 and CDR2 sequences are SGHDT and YYEEEE. V was cut by 5 bases and J by 5 bases, with 17 bases left in between. The CDR3 DNA follows: TGTGCCAGCAGAAAGACGTCGCGGGGAAACGAGCAGTACTTC. It codes for CASRKTSRGNEQYF.

V gene TRBV12-3 or TRBV12-4 combines with J gene TRBJ2-2; 9 bases are shared with TRBD1. The CDR3 totals 16 residues. The V and J ends lost 7 bases and 6 bases, in that order; junction bases with no gene match: 12. The CDR3 nucleotides read TGTGCCAGCAATTTGAGGGGGGACAGGGCCCCCGGGGAGCTGTTTTTT. Translation: CASNLRGDRAPGELFF.

The CDR3 is CASSLGPRDRNNSPLHF. CDR3 nucleotide sequence: TGTGCCAGCAGCTTAGGGCCCCGGGACCGCAATAATTCACCCCTCCACTTT. This rearrangement joins TRBV7-9 to TRBJ1-6, with a tentative D call TRBD1 (5 bases). The CDR3 length is 17 residues. From germline, CDR1 is SEHNR and CDR2 FQNEAQ (reference sequence). Deletions cut 1 base from V and 5 bases from J, with 15 bases between.

In its sample, this clonotype was seen a few times. J is TRBJ2-7 and V is TRBV23-1; a weak D match, TRBD2 (5 bases). TRBV23-1 is labeled an ORF, and its function is uncertain. V was shortened by 7 bases and J by 10 bases, with 17 bases between the two germline ends. The CDR3 has 12 residues. For the CDR3, the DNA is TGCGCCAGCAAAGGAGGCCCGATCGAACAGTACGTC. Its translation: CASKGGPIEQYV.

The rearrangement uses TRBV5-4 and TRBJ2-3, with a possible D match to TRBD2 (5 bases). The germline V and J ends were trimmed by 3 bases and 0 bases, with 14 bases remaining between them. The CDR3 loop spans 16 amino acids. CDR1 is SGHNT, CDR2 YYREEE, per germline (reference sequence). The CDR3 nucleotides read TGTGCCAGCAGCTCGGGCCGGGGAAAAAGCACAGATACGCAGTATTTT. Translated: CASSSGRGKSTDTQYF.

V is TRBV24-1 and J is TRBJ1-4, with D possibly TRBD1 on 5 matching bases. The CDR3 sequence is 15 residues long. Looked up from germline, CDR1 is KGHDR and CDR2 is SFDVKD. Trimming removed 2 bases at V and 8 bases at J, with 14 bases between. CDR3 residues: CATSDSSVGGEKLFF. CDR3 nucleotide sequence: TGTGCCACCAGTGATTCTTCGGTGGGGGGAGAAAAACTGTTTTTT.

The J gene is TRBJ1-2, the V gene TRBV5-1; TRBD1 might be the D (6 bases). The CDR3 has 14 amino acids. From germline, CDR1 is SGHRS and CDR2 YFSETQ. V gave up 3 bases and J gave up 1 base, with 10 bases separating them. The DNA of the CDR3 is TGCGCCAGCAGCTCGACAGGTCTTAACTATGGCTACACCTTC. It codes for CASSSTGLNYGYTF.

This clonotype was seen more than once but under ten times. The chain recombines TRBV20-1 with TRBJ1-1; D unresolved. The CDR3 spans 15 residues. The germline CDR1 and CDR2 sequences are DFQATT and SNEGSKA (reference sequence). Trimming pared 3 bases from V and 1 base from J, leaving 15 bases between. The CDR3 here is CSASNPRGPNTEAFF. The CDR3 DNA reads TGCAGTGCTAGTAATCCCCGCGGGCCGAACACTGAAGCTTTCTTT.

This clonotype appeared a few times. The V gene is TRBV5-1, the J gene TRBJ2-4; TRBD1 matches at 7 bases. V shed 6 bases, J shed 6 bases, and the junction held 0 bases outside the gene matches. In germline, CDR1 is SGHRS, CDR2 YFSETQ. There are 11 residues in the CDR3. The DNA of the CDR3 is TGCGCCAGCAAGGGGGCAAACATTCAGTACTTC. This translates into CASKGANIQYF. Full variable domain (rest looked up from reference TRBV5-1 and TRBJ2-4): KAGVTQTPRYLIKTRGQQVTLSCSPISGHRSVSWYQQTPGQGLQFLFEYFSETQRNKGNFPGRFSGRQFSNSRSEMNVSTLELGDSALYLCASKGANIQYFGAGTRLSVL.

This clonotype turned up a few times. The J gene is TRBJ2-7, the V gene TRBV28, with a tentative D call TRBD1 (6 bases). The germline gives CDR1 MDHEN, CDR2 SYDVKM. The CDR3 contains 11 residues. With 6 bases removed from V and 5 bases from J, the gap between germline ends came to 8 bases. The CDR3 DNA reads as TGTGCCAGCAGATCAGGGGACGAGCAGTACTTC. The encoded protein is CASRSGDEQYF.

The V and J genes are TRBV9 and TRBJ2-5, with TRBD2 matching 8 bases. V was clipped by 3 bases and J by 4 bases; unmatched bases: 8. Germline CDR1 reads SGDLS; CDR2 reads YYNGEE. This CDR3 comprises 15 residues. The CDR3 here is CASSGRLARGETQYF. In nucleotides, the CDR3 is TGTGCCAGCAGCGGGCGACTAGCGCGGGGAGAGACCCAGTACTTC.

The V and J genes are TRBV4-1 and TRBJ2-1; 11 positions match TRBD2. This CDR3 is 18 amino acids long. Germline CDR1 MGHRA, CDR2 YSYEKL. V lost 0 bases, J lost 3 bases, and 7 bases stayed unmatched. The CDR3 here is CASSQDDPSGGNYNEQFF. The CDR3 region has the DNA TGCGCCAGCAGCCAAGATGACCCTAGCGGGGGGAACTACAATGAGCAGTTCTTC.

This chain links TRBV4-2 with TRBJ1-1; no reliable D call. V was trimmed by 4 bases and J by 1 base, leaving 13 bases between them. The germline V gene encodes CDR1 LGHNA and CDR2 YNFKEQ. This CDR3 region has 15 residues. CDR3 amino acids: CASSPPERANTEAFF. In DNA, the CDR3 is TGTGCCAGCAGCCCACCCGAAAGGGCGAACACTGAAGCTTTCTTT.

This sequence joins TRBV7-2 and TRBJ1-4, with D uncertain. The germline gives CDR1 SGHTA, CDR2 FQGNSA. V was pared by 1 base and J by 3 bases, with 6 bases between. This CDR3 has 14 amino acids. CDR3 in amino acids: CASSLGLANEKLFF. The CDR3, as DNA: TGTGCCAGCAGCTTAGGGTTAGCTAATGAAAAACTGTTTTTT.